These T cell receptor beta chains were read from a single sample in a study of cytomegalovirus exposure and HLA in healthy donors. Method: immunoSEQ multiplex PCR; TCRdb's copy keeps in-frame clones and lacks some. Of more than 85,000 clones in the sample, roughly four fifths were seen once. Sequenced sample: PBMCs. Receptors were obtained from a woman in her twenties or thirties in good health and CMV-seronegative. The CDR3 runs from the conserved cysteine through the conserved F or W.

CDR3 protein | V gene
CASRTPGTGHNSPLHF | TRBV6-8
CAISESEGGFYGYTF | TRBV10-3
CATSKGQANYGYTF | TRBV15
CASSLQGTDTQYF | TRBV7-3
CASSVTGSNQPQHF | TRBV25-1
CATRTGENEKLFF | TRBV10-3
CASSYKGTYPNYGYTF | TRBV6-5
CASSLVGGRYEQYF | TRBV7-9
CASSQDDSTATNEKLFF | TRBV4-3
CASSVGLAGSLGNIQYF | TRBV2
CASSKRPRGHEQYF | TRBV21-1
CAIQGQVSFEQYF | TRBV6-1
CASSGQGGEQFF | TRBV2
CASSLEGASETQYF | TRBV13
CASSRRTGATMGKLFF | TRBV7-9
CASSQEGPSVAGVPEQYF | TRBV4-3
CASSPNSETGYGYTF | TRBV9
CASSPGGNEKLFF | TRBV27
CASSPVGRVGTEAFF | TRBV5-4
CASSSGKGADTQYF | TRBV7-3
CASTHAGGLFF | TRBV5-1
CASSLPDRGFGYTF | TRBV5-8
CASSLTGGDEQFF | TRBV18
CASSSSGTAYVEQYF | TRBV7-8
CASSWTGLANTGELFF | TRBV5-1
CSVEDRYRVNEQYF | TRBV29-1
CASSFAGPDTQYF | TRBV7-6
CASSPNTDTQYF | TRBV6-5
CAIAPDNTDTQYF | TRBV10-3
CASSPNRDFTTDTQYF | TRBV4-3
CASSSLPENTEAFF | TRBV28
CSPTGNIQYF | TRBV20-1
CASSLVAGNTGELFF | TRBV7-8
CASSKGTSGPYSYEQYF | TRBV5-1
CAISPGTSGIRAPYEQYF | TRBV10-3
CASSDLSGYNEQFF | TRBV27
CASSLMATDTQYF | TRBV28
CASSATSRSHNEQFF | TRBV9
CASSRLTGSHEQYF | TRBV4-3
CASSPTGGNEQYF | TRBV27
CASNVRATSNQPQHF | TRBV28
CASSQDPGTINSPLHF | TRBV4-3
CASREDRWNTEAFF | TRBV27